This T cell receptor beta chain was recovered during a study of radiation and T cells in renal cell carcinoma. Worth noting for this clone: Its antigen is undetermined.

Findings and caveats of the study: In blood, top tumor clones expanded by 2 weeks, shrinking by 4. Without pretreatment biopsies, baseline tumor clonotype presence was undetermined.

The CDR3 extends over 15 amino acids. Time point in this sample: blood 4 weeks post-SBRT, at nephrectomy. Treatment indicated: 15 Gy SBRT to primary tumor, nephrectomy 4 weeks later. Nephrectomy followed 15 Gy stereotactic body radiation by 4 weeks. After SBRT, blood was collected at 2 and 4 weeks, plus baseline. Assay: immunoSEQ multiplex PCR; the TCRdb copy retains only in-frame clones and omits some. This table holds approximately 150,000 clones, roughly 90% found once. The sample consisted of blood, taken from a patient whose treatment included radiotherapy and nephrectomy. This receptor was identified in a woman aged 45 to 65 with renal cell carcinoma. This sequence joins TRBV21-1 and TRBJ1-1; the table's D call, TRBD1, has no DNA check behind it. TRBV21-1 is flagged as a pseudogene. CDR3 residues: CASSKGGGETPEAFF. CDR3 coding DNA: TGTGCCAGCAGCAAAGGAGGGGGAGAGACCCCTGAAGCTTTCTTT.